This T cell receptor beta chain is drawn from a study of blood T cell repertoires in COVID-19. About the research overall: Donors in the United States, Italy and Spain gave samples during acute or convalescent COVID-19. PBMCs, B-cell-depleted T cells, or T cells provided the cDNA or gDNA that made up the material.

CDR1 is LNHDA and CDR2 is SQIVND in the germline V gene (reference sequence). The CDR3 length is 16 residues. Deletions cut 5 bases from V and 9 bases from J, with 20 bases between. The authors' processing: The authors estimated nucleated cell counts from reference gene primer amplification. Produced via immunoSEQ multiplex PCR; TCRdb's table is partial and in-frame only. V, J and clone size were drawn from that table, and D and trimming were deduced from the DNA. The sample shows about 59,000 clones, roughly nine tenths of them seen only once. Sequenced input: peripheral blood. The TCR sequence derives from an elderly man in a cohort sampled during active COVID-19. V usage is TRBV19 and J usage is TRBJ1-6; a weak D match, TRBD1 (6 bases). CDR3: CASSRTGGGPLSPLHF. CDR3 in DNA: TGTGCCAGTAGTCGGACCGGCGGGGGGCCCCTTTCACCCCTCCACTTT.